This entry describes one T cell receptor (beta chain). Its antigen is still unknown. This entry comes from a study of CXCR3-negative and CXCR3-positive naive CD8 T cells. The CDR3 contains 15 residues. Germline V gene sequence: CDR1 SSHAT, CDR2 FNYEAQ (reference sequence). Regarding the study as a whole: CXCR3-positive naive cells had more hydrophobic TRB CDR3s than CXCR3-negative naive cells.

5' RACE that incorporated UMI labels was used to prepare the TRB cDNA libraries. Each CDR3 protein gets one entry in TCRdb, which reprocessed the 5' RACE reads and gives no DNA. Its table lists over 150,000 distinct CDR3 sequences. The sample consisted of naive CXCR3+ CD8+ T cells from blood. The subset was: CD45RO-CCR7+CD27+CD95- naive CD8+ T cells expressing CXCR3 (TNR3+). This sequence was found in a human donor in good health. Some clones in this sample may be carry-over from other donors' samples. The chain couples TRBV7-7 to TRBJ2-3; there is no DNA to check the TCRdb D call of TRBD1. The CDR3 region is CASSLSRARTDTQYF.